This passage covers 29 T cell receptor beta chains from one sample sequenced in a study of blood T cell repertoires in COVID-19. Here immunoSEQ multiplex PCR was the method, and the copy in TCRdb shows in-frame clones only, minus some. In the table there are 130,000 to 150,000 clones, 80% to 85% of which are singletons. Sequenced: PBMCs or T cells enriched from blood (not recorded which). Receptors originate from a woman aged 50 to 65 who had been exposed to COVID-19.

This clone was counted once. The chain employs TRBV5-1 and TRBJ2-3; TRBD2 matches at 7 bases. In germline, CDR1 is SGHRS, CDR2 YFSETQ. Trimming cost V 5 bases and J 5 bases; bases outside gene matches: 11. The CDR3 sequence is 15 residues long. CDR3 nucleotides: TGCGCCAGCAGAACGGTGGGGGGGAAGGGAGATACGCAGTATTTT. Translation gives CASRTVGGKGDTQYF.

CDR3 DNA sequence: TGTGCCAGCAGCTTTGGGGGGGGCACCTATGGCTACACCTTC. It translates to CASSFGGGTYGYTF. J is TRBJ1-2 and V is TRBV7-2; D might be TRBD1 (6 bases). V shed 3 bases and J shed 4 bases, with 12 bases lying between them. This CDR3 region has 14 residues. Germline values: CDR1 SGHTA, CDR2 FQGNSA.

The chain is built from TRBV19 and TRBJ1-4; D is undetermined. V was cut by 6 bases and J by 3 bases, with 14 bases left in between. There are 15 residues in the CDR3. Germline CDR1 reads LNHDA; CDR2 reads SQIVND (reference sequence). CDR3 in DNA: TGTGCCAGTAGACTCGGAGTTGCCTCTAATGAAAAACTGTTTTTT. As protein: CASRLGVASNEKLFF.

This rearrangement joins TRBV11-3 to TRBJ2-7; 8 bases are a match to TRBD1. Germline assignment: CDR1 SGHNT and CDR2 YENEEA. V shed 5 bases, J shed 6 bases, and the junction held 6 bases outside the gene matches. The length of the CDR3 is 13 residues. This CDR3 reads CASSVRQGSEQYF. CDR3 nucleotides: TGTGCCAGCAGCGTACGACAGGGGTCCGAGCAGTACTTC.

V usage is TRBV27 and J usage is TRBJ1-6, with D possibly being TRBD1 (5 bases). This CDR3 has 15 amino acids. V shed 3 bases and J shed 7 bases, with 13 bases lying between them. Germline V gene data show CDR1 as MNHEY and CDR2 as SMNVEV (reference sequence). The CDR3 spells CASSFDRGGNSPLHF. CDR3 DNA: TGTGCCAGCAGTTTTGACCGGGGGGGGAATTCACCCCTCCACTTT.

The chain joins TRBV27 to TRBJ2-3, with 8 bases lining up with TRBD1. The CDR3 sequence is 15 residues long. Germline V lookup: CDR1 MNHEY, CDR2 SMNVEV (reference sequence). The V and J ends lost 5 bases and 2 bases, in that order; junction bases with no gene match: 6. CDR3 in DNA: TGTGCCAGCAGTCCAGGGACAGGATACACAGATACGCAGTATTTT. As protein: CASSPGTGYTDTQYF.

The J gene is TRBJ1-3, the V gene TRBV2; no reliable D call. Germline V gene sequence: CDR1 SNHLY, CDR2 FYNNEI. V gave up 6 bases and J gave up 0 bases, with 9 bases separating them. The CDR3 is 14 residues long. The CDR3 is CASSPSASGNTIYF. CDR3 nucleotide sequence: TGTGCCAGCAGCCCCAGCGCCTCTGGAAACACCATATATTTT.

The CDR3 nucleotides read TGTGCCACCAGTGATTTGGGGACAGATCAGCCCCAGCATTTT. Translating gives CATSDLGTDQPQHF. The J gene is TRBJ1-5, the V gene TRBV24-1; the match to TRBD1 covers 7 bases. The J segment lost 5 bases and the V segment lost 0 bases, leaving 0 bases of the junction unmatched. The CDR3 is 14 residues long. CDR1 and CDR2 (germline): KGHDR, SFDVKD.

The V gene is TRBV2, the J gene TRBJ1-5; TRBD1 might be the D (6 bases). V was trimmed by 8 bases and J by 9 bases, leaving 14 bases between them. The length of the CDR3 is 12 residues. The germline V gene has CDR1 SNHLY and CDR2 FYNNEI. The CDR3 DNA reads as TGTGCCAGCTCTCTACAGGGTGGGCCCCAGCATTTT. Protein product: CASSLQGGPQHF.

The chain couples TRBV29-1 to TRBJ2-1, with D possibly being TRBD2 (5 bases). The CDR3 loop spans 14 amino acids. In germline, CDR1 is SQVTM, CDR2 ANQGSEA. V lost 6 bases to trimming and J lost 7 bases, with 19 bases between them. As DNA, the CDR3 is TGCAGCGTCCTCAATCGTAGGCCGGGGAATGAGCAGTTCTTC. This encodes CSVLNRRPGNEQFF.

V usage is TRBV19 and J usage is TRBJ2-2; tentatively, D is TRBD2 (7 bases). Looked up from germline, CDR1 is LNHDA and CDR2 is SQIVND (reference sequence). Trimming removed 10 bases at V and 6 bases at J, with 21 bases between. The CDR3 covers 15 residues. Here the CDR3 DNA reads TGTGCCACCGGGGGCCTATGGGGGGGGCCCGGGGAGCTGTTTTTT. It yields the protein CATGGLWGGPGELFF.

J is TRBJ1-1 and V is TRBV3-1 (or the pseudogene TRBV3-2); 7 bases fit TRBD1. The CDR3 is made up of 16 amino acids. With 1 base clipped from V and 4 bases from J, the junction kept 9 bases outside the gene matches. Germline-derived CDR1 and CDR2 are LGHDT and YNNKEL (reference sequence). The DNA of the CDR3 is TGTGCCAGCAGCCAAGGAGTTAAACAGGGGAGCACTGAAGCTTTCTTT. It translates to CASSQGVKQGSTEAFF.

The rearrangement joins TRBV24-1 to TRBJ2-1; 7 bases align to TRBD2. Looked up from germline, CDR1 is KGHDR and CDR2 is SFDVKD. V shed 5 bases, J shed 6 bases, and the junction held 12 bases outside the gene matches. The CDR3 is 16 residues long. The CDR3 spells CATSGGGQRSANEQFF. CDR3 nucleotides: TGTGCCACCAGTGGGGGGGGTCAGCGGAGCGCCAATGAGCAGTTCTTC.

The rearrangement links TRBV2 to TRBJ2-2, with 8 nucleotides matching TRBD2. The CDR3 has 16 amino acids. V lost 7 bases, J lost 2 bases, and 9 bases stayed unmatched. Germline V gene lookup returns CDR1 SNHLY and CDR2 FYNNEI. The CDR3 nucleotides are TGTGCCAGCAAAGCAGCGGGGGAGGGAAACACCGGGGAGCTGTTTTTT. Residues: CASKAAGEGNTGELFF.

This chain connects TRBV16 to TRBJ2-2; the match to TRBD2 covers 11 bases. The CDR3 is 19 residues long. V trimming: 0 bases; J trimming: 3 bases; junction bases outside the gene matches: 9. Germline lookup yields CDR1 KGHSY and CDR2 FQNENV. The CDR3 reads CASSQSMASGGPHTGELFF. The CDR3 DNA reads TGTGCCAGCAGCCAATCGATGGCTAGCGGGGGGCCCCACACCGGGGAGCTGTTTTTT.

This clone showed up just once. This sequence joins TRBV11-2 and TRBJ1-1, with a tentative D call TRBD1 (6 bases). Trimming took off 6 bases at V and 2 bases at J, with 19 bases between the two ends. The CDR3 covers 16 residues. Germline loops: CDR1 SGHAT, CDR2 FQNNGV. The CDR3 reads CASRTVPLDRNTEAFF. The CDR3 nucleotides read TGTGCCAGCAGAACGGTTCCTCTGGACAGAAACACTGAAGCTTTCTTT.

Concerning this clone itself: Compared with germline, one end of the junction differs, possibly owing to a read error. This rearrangement joins TRBV6-7 to TRBJ2-7; no reliable D call. Being an ORF, TRBV6-7 has a function that is uncertain. CDR3 length: 10 amino acids. This CDR3 reads CASSYSKLHF. CDR3 sequence (DNA): TGTGCCAGCAGTTACTCGAAGCTTCACTTC.

The CDR3 nucleotides are TGCGCCAGCGGACAACAGGGTGACTATGGCTACACCTTC. Amino acid sequence: CASGQQGDYGYTF. The chain recombines TRBV5-1 with TRBJ1-2; D is perhaps TRBD1 (6 bases). Trimming removed 7 bases at V and 3 bases at J, with 13 bases between. CDR3 length: 13 amino acids. CDR1 is SGHRS, CDR2 YFSETQ, per germline.

V gene TRBV11-2 combines with J gene TRBJ2-7; tentatively, D is TRBD1 (5 bases). The V end was cut by 5 bases, the J end by 2 bases, with 7 bases between. CDR3 length equals 12 residues. Germline values: CDR1 SGHAT, CDR2 FQNNGV. CDR3 nucleotide sequence: TGTGCCAGCAGCCGACAGACCTACGAGCAGTACTTC. Translation: CASSRQTYEQYF.

This clone was detected only once. The chain links TRBV27 to TRBJ1-2; TRBD1 aligns across 9 bases. The V gene end was trimmed by 3 bases and the J gene end by 8 bases; junction bases not matched to a gene: 7. From germline, CDR1 is MNHEY and CDR2 SMNVEV (reference sequence). The CDR3 spans 14 residues. Written as DNA, the CDR3 is TGTGCCAGCAGTTTCTCCCTAGGGACAGGGGGCTACACCTTC. Its translation is CASSFSLGTGGYTF.

V is TRBV5-8 and J is TRBJ2-7, with a possible D match to TRBD2 (6 bases). V lost 0 bases and J 2 bases, leaving 9 bases between the germline ends. This CDR3 has 14 amino acids. Germline V gene data show CDR1 as SGHTS and CDR2 as YDEGEE. Here the CDR3 DNA reads TGTGCCAGCAGCTTGGCCGCGGGGACCTACGAGCAGTACTTC. Translating it yields CASSLAAGTYEQYF.

The chain links TRBV27 to TRBJ2-5; 7 nucleotides match TRBD1. Germline values: CDR1 MNHEY, CDR2 SMNVEV (reference sequence). Trimming at V came to 4 bases and at J to 3 bases, leaving 5 bases not matched to a gene. The CDR3 length is 14 residues. CDR3 sequence reads: CASSSRQGKETQYF. In DNA form, the CDR3 reads TGTGCCAGCAGTTCCCGACAGGGAAAAGAGACCCAGTACTTC.

The chain employs TRBV19 and TRBJ1-1; TRBD1 is a possible D gene (6 bases). V shed 6 bases and J shed 4 bases, with 15 bases lying between them. The CDR3 covers 14 residues. Germline assignment: CDR1 LNHDA and CDR2 SQIVND (reference sequence). CDR3 bases: TGTGCCAGTAGCTTGGCGGGGGGCCGCACTGAAGCTTTCTTT. As protein: CASSLAGGRTEAFF.

This rearrangement joins TRBV6-5 to TRBJ1-3, with D uncertain. The CDR3 has 15 residues. Germline V gene data show CDR1 as MNHEY and CDR2 as SVGAGI. The V gene lost 4 bases and the J gene lost 0 bases, with 10 bases spanning the gap. CDR3 sequence (DNA): TGTGCCAGCAGTTCTGAGCTTGCCTCTGGAAACACCATATATTTT. Encoded protein: CASSSELASGNTIYF.

This chain's CDR3 is CASSFITDTQYF. CDR3 nucleotides: TGTGCCAGCAGCTTCATTACAGATACGCAGTATTTT. The chain employs TRBV7-9 and TRBJ2-3; D ambiguous. V lost 3 bases and J 3 bases, leaving 4 bases between the germline ends. Germline lookup yields CDR1 SEHNR and CDR2 FQNEAQ (reference sequence). The CDR3 has 12 residues.

The V and J genes are TRBV9 and TRBJ1-3, with D tentatively TRBD1 (6 bases). The germline V and J ends were trimmed by 3 bases and 3 bases, with 10 bases remaining between them. Germline V gene lookup returns CDR1 SGDLS and CDR2 YYNGEE. This CDR3 comprises 14 residues. The CDR3 bases are TGTGCCAGCAGCGAGACAGGCCTTGGAAACACCATATATTTT. Translating gives CASSETGLGNTIYF.

The chain couples TRBV7-2 to TRBJ1-6; 9 nucleotides agree with TRBD1. The V gene end was trimmed by 3 bases and the J gene end by 7 bases; junction bases not matched to a gene: 4. This CDR3 region has 15 residues. Germline lookup yields CDR1 SGHTA and CDR2 FQGNSA. The CDR3 sequence: CASSFRQGGNSPLHF. The CDR3 DNA reads TGTGCCAGCAGCTTTCGACAGGGGGGCAATTCACCCCTCCACTTT. The complete variable domain, with remaining parts taken from reference TRBV7-2 and TRBJ1-6, reads GAGVSQSPSNKVTEKGKDVELRCDPISGHTALYWYRQSLGQGLEFLIYFQGNSAPDKSGLPSDRFSAERTGGSVSTLTIQRTQQEDSAVYLCASSFRQGGNSPLHFGNGTRLTVT.

CDR3 region: CASSLWRGRTGELFF. CDR3 nucleotide sequence: TGTGCCAGCAGCTTATGGCGGGGGCGGACCGGGGAGCTGTTTTTT. This chain joins TRBV7-8 and TRBJ2-2, with D tentatively TRBD2 (7 bases). The CDR3 spans 15 residues. Trimming stripped 2 bases from V and 5 bases from J, with 12 bases between. In germline, CDR1 is SGHVS, CDR2 FQNEAQ. The complete variable domain, with remaining parts taken from reference TRBV7-8 and TRBJ2-2, reads GAGVSQSPRYKVAKRGQDVALRCDPISGHVSLFWYQQALGQGPEFLTYFQNEAQLDKSGLPSDRFFAERPEGSVSTLKIQRTQQEDSAVYLCASSLWRGRTGELFFGEGSRLTVL.

The rearrangement joins TRBV5-1 to TRBJ2-1, with 8 bases aligning to TRBD2. The CDR3 spans 15 residues. Trimming cost V 6 bases and J 2 bases; bases outside gene matches: 7. Germline loops: CDR1 SGHRS, CDR2 YFSETQ. CDR3 sequence (DNA): TGCGCCAGCACCCAAACGACTAGCGCCTACAATGAGCAGTTCTTC. It specifies CASTQTTSAYNEQFF.